The 2 T cell receptor beta chains below all came from one sample that was sequenced in a study of blood T cells in healthy people across ages. A sample-barcoded 5' primer and a J-beta primer mix were used in a second PCR of roughly 7 to 11 cycles. TCRdb re-analysed the 5' RACE reads in MiXCR, keeping a single row per CDR3 protein. The sample holds hundreds of thousands of distinct CDR3 sequences; approximately 48% are singletons and the top ten take about a fifth. Sequencing was carried out using blood. These receptors were obtained from a man aged 55 to 70 in good health.

The V call is TRBV25-1, the J call TRBJ2-7; D is unresolved. The length of the CDR3 is 16 residues. With 3 bases removed from V and 2 bases from J, the gap between germline ends came to 17 bases. CDR1 is MGHDK and CDR2 is SYGVNS in the germline V gene. The CDR3 spells CASSDGWGSPTYEQYF. The CDR3 DNA follows: TGTGCCAGCAGTGATGGATGGGGATCCCCTACCTACGAGCAGTACTTC.

There are a few counts of this clonotype. The rearrangement links TRBV13 to TRBJ2-1, with 11 nucleotides matching TRBD1. Germline trimming cut 4 bases from V and 7 bases from J; bases unmatched to any gene: 9. Germline V gene lookup returns CDR1 PRHDT and CDR2 FYEKMQ (reference sequence). This CDR3 region has 16 residues. CDR3 DNA: TGTGCCAGCAGCTCCAGGGACAGGGGGTGGAGAAATGAGCAGTTCTTC. As protein: CASSSRDRGWRNEQFF. Drawing the rest from reference TRBV13 and TRBJ2-1, the complete variable domain is AAGVIQSPRHLIKEKRETATLKCYPIPRHDTVYWYQQGPGQDPQFLISFYEKMQSDKGSIPDRFSAQQFSDYHSELNMSSLELGDSALYFCASSSRDRGWRNEQFFGPGTRLTVL.